This TCR beta chain was sequenced for a study of response to subunit inactivated influenza vaccine. Study-wide results and caveats: The authors offered the suggestion that each seasonal influenza vaccination recruits few new T cells.

With respect to this clonotype: Antigen: not known.

Trimming stripped 2 bases from V and 4 bases from J, with 5 bases between. The CDR3 runs 13 residues. Germline V lookup: CDR1 SGHTA, CDR2 FQGNSA. TCRdb analysed the RT-PCR reads with MiXCR anew, one entry per CDR3 protein. The sample has fewer than 600,000 distinct CDR3 sequences, approximately 7.7% seen once. This clonotype originated in a man in his fifties or sixties who received an inactivated influenza vaccine. This rearrangement joins TRBV7-2 to TRBJ2-2; no definite D call. The specimen comprised PBMCs from blood, sampled around 25 months after vaccination. CDR3 region: CASSLKPTGELFF. DNA of the CDR3: TGTGCCAGCAGCTTAAAGCCCACCGGGGAGCTGTTTTTT.